These 3 T cell receptor beta chains were all obtained from the same sample, sequenced in a study of CD8 T cells in ankylosing spondylitis. Study findings and constraints: Among TCR beta sequences, a motif of several highly homologous variants appeared characteristic of ankylosing spondylitis blood.

Each CDR3 protein gets one entry after TCRdb re-called the 5' RACE reads with MiXCR. The sample has hundreds of thousands of distinct CDR3 sequences, 25% to 30% seen once; the top ten hold 0.75% to 0.9%. No antigen has been assigned to these receptors. The source material was blood, either unsorted or a sorted T cell fraction (not recorded which). The receptor set was obtained from a male donor with ankylosing spondylitis.

This chain connects TRBV10-3 to TRBJ2-7; D is perhaps TRBD1 (6 bases). V shed 2 bases and J shed 4 bases, with 12 bases lying between them. CDR1 is ENHRY and CDR2 is SYGVKD in the germline V gene. The CDR3 runs to 14 residues. CDR3 in DNA: TGTGCCATCAGTGAGCAGGCTACAGGGTACGAGCAGTACGTC. Amino acid sequence: CAISEQATGYEQYV.

This clonotype was detected a few times. The chain couples TRBV20-1 to TRBJ2-1, with 10 bases matching TRBD2. The V gene's germline CDR1 is DFQATT and CDR2 SNEGSKA (reference sequence). The V gene end was trimmed by 0 bases and the J gene end by 2 bases; junction bases not matched to a gene: 10. The CDR3 is 18 amino acids. CDR3 nucleotide sequence: TGCAGTGCTAGAGACCCTAGCGGGAGTTCAGGCGCCTACAATGAGCAGTTCTTC. Amino acid sequence: CSARDPSGSSGAYNEQFF.

This clonotype was seen more than once but under ten times. The chain couples TRBV7-9 to TRBJ2-7; tentative D call: TRBD2 (5 bases). The CDR3 is made up of 12 amino acids. Germline V gives CDR1 SEHNR, CDR2 FQNEAQ (reference sequence). Deletions cut 5 bases from V and 7 bases from J, with 12 bases between. The CDR3 nucleotides are TGTGCCAGCAGCCATACGCCGGGGGAGCAGTACTTC. Encoded protein: CASSHTPGEQYF.